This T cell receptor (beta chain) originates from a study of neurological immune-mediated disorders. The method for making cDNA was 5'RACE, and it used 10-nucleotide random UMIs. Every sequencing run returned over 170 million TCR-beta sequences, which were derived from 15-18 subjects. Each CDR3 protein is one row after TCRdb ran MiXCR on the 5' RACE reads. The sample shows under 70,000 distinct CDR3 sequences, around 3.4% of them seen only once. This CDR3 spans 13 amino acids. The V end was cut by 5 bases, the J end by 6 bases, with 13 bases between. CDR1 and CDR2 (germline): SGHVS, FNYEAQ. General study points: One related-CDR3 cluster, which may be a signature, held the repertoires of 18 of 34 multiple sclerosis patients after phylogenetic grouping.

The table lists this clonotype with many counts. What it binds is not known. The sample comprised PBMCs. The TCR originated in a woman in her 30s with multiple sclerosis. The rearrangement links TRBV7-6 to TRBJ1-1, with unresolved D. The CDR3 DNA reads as TGTGCCAGCAGCCCACAGCCGGAGGCTGAAGCTTTCTTT. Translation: CASSPQPEAEAFF.